This TCR beta chain was identified during a study of T cells in tuberculosis. The CDR3 has 14 amino acids. The V and J ends lost 0 bases and 7 bases respectively, with 15 bases between them. Germline V gene sequence: CDR1 SQVTM, CDR2 ANQGSEA. Documented time point: new active TB diagnosis, blood taken before or within 7 days of starting treatment. The method was immunoSEQ multiplex PCR; TCRdb's version includes in-frame clones alone and lacks a portion of them. The data contain approximately 31,000 clones, roughly 88% of them singletons. This TCR was sampled from an adult with tuberculosis. The input for sequencing was PBMCs, taken at tuberculosis diagnosis. The chain couples TRBV29-1 to TRBJ1-1; unclear D gene. The CDR3, as DNA: TGCAGCGTTGAAGATTGGCAGGTAGTGGTTGAAGCTTTCTTT. It codes for CSVEDWQVVVEAFF.